This T cell receptor beta chain was captured by sequencing in a study of human T cells and chemical hapten exposure. Across the whole study: Affected patients, primarily female, had alopecia areata, totalis or universalis. Largely, small differences in pooled library volume made per-sample TCR yields vary.

Per the study methods: Around 97,000 TCRs per sample was the median, with a range of roughly 23,224 to 690,600. MiXCR was run by TCRdb on the RACE reads, yielding one entry per CDR3 protein. The V and J calls here are based on TCRdb, not the publication. The data contain over 85,000 distinct CDR3 sequences, 7% to 10% of them singletons. Concerning this clonotype: Its antigen is unidentified.

Sample time point: patch test 2, 6 weeks after DPC sensitization. Documented treatment: therapeutic diphenylcyclopropenone sensitization with weekly scalp DPC. With V trimmed by 3 bases and J by 4 bases, 9 bases remained unmatched. CDR3 length: 16 residues. Germline V lookup: CDR1 MNHNS, CDR2 SASEGT. Study findings and constraints: The number of TCRs over 1 in 1000 frequency stayed unchanged after DPC.

This specimen was whole blood, taken in connection with sensitization to the hapten diphenylcyclopropenone (DPC). The J gene is TRBJ2-3, the V gene TRBV6-1; 8 nucleotides align to TRBD2. This TCR was sampled from a woman between 40 and 55 years old with alopecia areata. Some clones in this sample may be carry-over from other donors' samples. The CDR3 region has the DNA TGTGCCAGCAGTGAGGGGCTAGCGGGTTTCGCAGATACGCAGTATTTT. Its translation is CASSEGLAGFADTQYF.